What follows are 7 T cell receptor beta chains derived from one specimen sequenced in a study of cytomegalovirus exposure and HLA in healthy donors. The repertoire was sequenced with immunoSEQ multiplex PCR; TCRdb's copy has only in-frame clones and lacks some. The data hold roughly 150,000 clones, with 70% to 85% observed a single time. The sample was PBMCs. These TCRs come from a man aged 25-45 years in good health and CMV-seropositive.

This chain connects TRBV30 to TRBJ2-7; 9 bases match TRBD1. This CDR3 has 12 residues. CDR1 and CDR2 from the germline V gene are GTSNPN and SVGIG (reference sequence). The V gene end was trimmed by 4 bases and the J gene end by 4 bases; junction bases not matched to a gene: 2. This chain's CDR3 is CAWTDRGYEQYF. The CDR3 nucleotides are TGTGCCTGGACCGACAGGGGGTACGAGCAGTACTTC.

The V call is TRBV27, the J call TRBJ2-6; D is undetermined. In germline, CDR1 is MNHEY, CDR2 SMNVEV (reference sequence). Trimming left V 4 bases short and J 0 bases short, with 7 bases between. The CDR3 loop spans 15 amino acids. For the CDR3, the DNA is TGTGCCAGCAGTTCACAGAGCTCTGGGGCCAACGTCCTGACTTTC. Protein sequence: CASSSQSSGANVLTF. The full variable domain, completed using reference TRBV27 and TRBJ2-6, is EAQVTQNPRYLITVTGKKLTVTCSQNMNHEYMSWYRQDPGLGLRQIYYSMNVEVTDKGDVPEGYKVSRKEKRNFPLILESPSPNQTSLYFCASSSQSSGANVLTFGAGSRLTVL.

This clone was seen a single time. The chain joins TRBV5-1 to TRBJ1-1, with D perhaps TRBD1 (5 bases). The CDR3 is 15 amino acids. Per germline, CDR1 SGHRS and CDR2 YFSETQ. Trimming cost V 0 bases and J 2 bases, with 11 bases left between them. The CDR3 spells CASSLDQTANTEAFF. The CDR3, as DNA: TGCGCCAGCAGCTTGGATCAGACAGCCAACACTGAAGCTTTCTTT.

The rearrangement uses TRBV4-2 and TRBJ1-2; D gene unclear. CDR3 length: 16 residues. CDR1 is LGHNA, CDR2 YNFKEQ, per germline. Trimming left V 0 bases short and J 4 bases short, with 15 bases between. This chain's CDR3 is CASSQDGGATVYGYTF. The CDR3 DNA follows: TGTGCCAGCAGCCAAGATGGAGGAGCGACCGTCTATGGCTACACCTTC.

Only one count was recorded for this clone. The rearrangement uses TRBV7-9 and TRBJ2-1; D unresolved. Germline assignment: CDR1 SEHNR and CDR2 FQNEAQ (reference sequence). The CDR3 covers 13 residues. V shed 1 base and J shed 4 bases, with 5 bases lying between them. The CDR3 DNA sequence: TGTGCCAGCAGCTTAGGTAGTTACAATGAGCAGTTCTTC. Protein: CASSLGSYNEQFF.

This clone was recorded once. CDR3 protein: CASSFKGTGGYTF. The CDR3 nucleotides are TGTGCCAGCAGTTTTAAAGGAACGGGTGGCTACACCTTC. The chain recombines TRBV2 with TRBJ1-2; the D is unclear. The CDR3 consists of 13 residues. CDR1 and CDR2 from the germline V gene are SNHLY and FYNNEI. Trimming took off 5 bases at V and 7 bases at J, with 14 bases between the two ends.

The CDR3 loop is CASSELAGASYEQYF. In DNA form, the CDR3 reads TGTGCCAGCAGTGAATTAGCGGGAGCCTCCTACGAGCAGTACTTC. This chain links TRBV6-1 with TRBJ2-7; 9 bases line up with TRBD2. CDR1 is MNHNS and CDR2 is SASEGT in the germline V gene. V lost 2 bases, J lost 0 bases, and 2 bases stayed unmatched. The CDR3 is 15 amino acids.